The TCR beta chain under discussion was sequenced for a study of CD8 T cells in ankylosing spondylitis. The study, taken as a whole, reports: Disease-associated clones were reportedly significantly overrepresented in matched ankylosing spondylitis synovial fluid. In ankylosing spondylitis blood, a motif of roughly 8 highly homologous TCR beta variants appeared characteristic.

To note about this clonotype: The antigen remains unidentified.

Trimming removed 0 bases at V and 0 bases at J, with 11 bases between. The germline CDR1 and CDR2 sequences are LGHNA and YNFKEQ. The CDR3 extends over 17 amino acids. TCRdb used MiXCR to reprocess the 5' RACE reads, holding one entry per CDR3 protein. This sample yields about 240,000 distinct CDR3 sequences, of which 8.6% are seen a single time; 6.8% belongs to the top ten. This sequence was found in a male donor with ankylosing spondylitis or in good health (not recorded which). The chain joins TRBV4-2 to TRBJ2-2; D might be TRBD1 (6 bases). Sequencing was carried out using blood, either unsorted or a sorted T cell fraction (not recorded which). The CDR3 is CASSQDPGAPNTGELFF. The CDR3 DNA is TGTGCCAGCAGCCAAGACCCAGGGGCCCCGAACACCGGGGAGCTGTTTTTT.